The 32 T cell receptor beta chains below come from one sample, sequenced in a study of blood T cell repertoires in COVID-19. The method was immunoSEQ multiplex PCR; TCRdb's version includes in-frame clones alone and lacks a portion of them. The table lists more than 250,000 clones, more than 85% of them singletons. Sequenced: PBMCs or T cells enriched from blood (not recorded which). The receptor source for this set is a woman under 40 who had recovered from COVID-19.

J is TRBJ2-7 and V is TRBV11-2; 8 positions match TRBD2. The length of the CDR3 is 17 residues. V lost 3 bases and J lost 3; bases outside the gene matches: 13. Germline loops: CDR1 SGHAT, CDR2 FQNNGV. CDR3 residues: CASSFGLATASHYEQYF. The CDR3 nucleotides are TGTGCCAGCAGCTTCGGACTAGCTACGGCCTCGCACTACGAGCAGTACTTC.

The genes are TRBV2 and TRBJ2-7; maybe TRBD1 (7 bases). The V end lost 3 bases, the J end lost 4 bases, and 13 bases lay between the germline ends. This CDR3 comprises 14 residues. Germline V gene sequence: CDR1 SNHLY, CDR2 FYNNEI. The CDR3 loop reads CASSESRGRYEQYF. The CDR3 DNA sequence: TGTGCCAGCAGTGAGAGCAGGGGGAGGTACGAGCAGTACTTC. Supplemented by reference TRBV2 and TRBJ2-7, the full variable domain reads EPEVTQTPSHQVTQMGQEVILRCVPISNHLYFYWYRQILGQKVEFLVSFYNNEISEKSEIFDDQFSVERPDGSNFTLKIRSTKLEDSAMYFCASSESRGRYEQYFGPGTRLTVT.

This rearrangement joins TRBV3-1 (or the pseudogene TRBV3-2) to TRBJ2-1; 8 nucleotides line up with TRBD2. There are 15 residues in the CDR3. J lost 5 bases, V lost 3 bases, and 6 bases had no gene match. Germline V gene lookup returns CDR1 LGHDT and CDR2 YNNKEL (reference sequence). The CDR3 nucleotides read TGTGCCAGCAGCCACAGACTAGCGCCGAACAATGAGCAGTTCTTC. Translating it yields CASSHRLAPNNEQFF.

This chain uses TRBV6-2 or TRBV6-3 with TRBJ2-3, with D unresolved. The CDR3 has 13 amino acids. Germline V gives CDR1 MNHEY, CDR2 SVGEGT. Between the trimmed V and J ends, which lost 5 bases and 4 bases, there was a span of 10 bases. The CDR3 nucleotides read TGTGCCAGCAGTCTTTTATCAGCAGATACGCAGTATTTT. Encoded protein: CASSLLSADTQYF.

The CDR3 loop reads CASSFIDEQFF. The CDR3 DNA is TGTGCCAGCAGCTTTATCGATGAGCAGTTCTTC. The chain is built from TRBV5-8 and TRBJ2-1; D is ambiguous. This CDR3 has 11 residues. The germline V gene has CDR1 SGHTS and CDR2 YDEGEE. Trimming left V 2 bases short and J 8 bases short, with 5 bases between.

The CDR3: CASVGTGGPRNTEAFF. The CDR3 nucleotides are TGTGCCAGCGTTGGGACAGGGGGTCCGCGGAACACTGAAGCTTTCTTT. This chain joins TRBV7-9 and TRBJ1-1, with TRBD1 identical over 11 bases. There are 16 residues in the CDR3. The ends lost 8 bases at V and 1 base at J; junction bases unmatched: 9. Germline V gene sequence: CDR1 SEHNR, CDR2 FQNEAQ (reference sequence).

The chain carries TRBV4-1 and TRBJ2-2, with 11 bases matching TRBD2. The CDR3 length is 16 residues. V was clipped by 4 bases and J by 3 bases; unmatched bases: 4. CDR1 is MGHRA, CDR2 YSYEKL, per germline. The CDR3 sequence is CASSPLGLADTGELFF. Written as DNA, the CDR3 is TGCGCCAGCAGCCCACTGGGACTAGCGGACACCGGGGAGCTGTTTTTT.

The genes are TRBV7-3 and TRBJ2-7, with 10 bases that match TRBD1. The ends lost 5 bases at V and 0 bases at J; junction bases unmatched: 10. The CDR3 contains 17 residues. CDR1 SGHTA and CDR2 FQGTGA come from the germline V gene. This CDR3 is CASSPGHGTGVSYEQYF. Written as DNA, the CDR3 is TGTGCCAGCAGCCCCGGGCACGGGACAGGGGTCTCCTACGAGCAGTACTTC.

The rearrangement uses TRBV7-9 and TRBJ2-3, with D tentatively TRBD2 (6 bases). The germline V gene encodes CDR1 SEHNR and CDR2 FQNEAQ (reference sequence). This CDR3 has 15 residues. The ends were cut back, 6 bases at V and 6 bases at J, with 19 bases in the middle. The CDR3 bases are TGTGCCAGCAGGACCGGGACCCAGGAGGGGGATACGCAGTATTTT. Amino acids: CASRTGTQEGDTQYF.

J is TRBJ1-5 and V is TRBV7-8; no clear D gene. This CDR3 has 15 amino acids. The ends were cut back, 4 bases at V and 2 bases at J, with 12 bases in the middle. The germline CDR1 and CDR2 sequences are SGHVS and FQNEAQ. The CDR3 region is CASSSGRRGNQPQHF. Here the CDR3 DNA reads TGTGCCAGCAGCTCCGGACGGAGGGGCAATCAGCCCCAGCATTTT.

V and J are TRBV11-2 and TRBJ2-3, with 7 bases aligning to TRBD2. With V trimmed by 1 base and J by 5 bases, 3 bases remained unmatched. This CDR3 is built from 14 residues. The V gene's germline CDR1 is SGHAT and CDR2 FQNNGV. The CDR3 DNA reads TGTGCCAGCAGCTTAGGCGGGAGTAAAGATACGCAGTATTTT. It encodes CASSLGGSKDTQYF.

This sequence joins TRBV7-2 and TRBJ2-3, with D perhaps matching TRBD2 (5 bases). V dropped 1 base and J dropped 9 bases, with 14 bases sitting between them. This CDR3 contains 14 residues. Germline V lookup: CDR1 SGHTA, CDR2 FQGNSA. CDR3 bases: TGTGCCAGCAGCTTAGGAGGGAGTTCGAGCACGCAGTATTTT. It specifies CASSLGGSSSTQYF.

The chain recombines TRBV29-1 with TRBJ1-5, with D unclear. V lost 4 bases, J lost 4 bases, and 8 bases lay in between. Germline loops: CDR1 SQVTM, CDR2 ANQGSEA. This CDR3 comprises 12 residues. The CDR3 DNA reads TGCAGCGTTGGGGGAGGGAATCAGCCCCAGCATTTT. Protein sequence: CSVGGGNQPQHF.

The rearrangement joins TRBV5-6 to TRBJ1-1, with 8 bases lining up with TRBD1. The CDR3 covers 16 residues. CDR1 SGHDT and CDR2 YYEEEE come from the germline V gene. Trimming removed 1 base from V and 2 bases from J; junction bases left unmatched: 7. CDR3 sequence reads: CASSLSRDRYNTEAFF. CDR3 DNA sequence: TGTGCCAGCAGCTTGTCCCGGGACAGGTATAACACTGAAGCTTTCTTT.

The rearrangement joins TRBV5-1 to TRBJ2-7; D possibly corresponds to TRBD1 (6 bases). Trimming shortened V by 0 bases and J by 3 bases, and 13 bases separated the two germline ends. The CDR3 length is 15 residues. Germline CDR1 reads SGHRS; CDR2 reads YFSETQ. Here the CDR3 DNA reads TGCGCCAGCAGCTTGGTACAGGGTCCCCTCTACGAGCAGTACTTC. Translated: CASSLVQGPLYEQYF.

The rearrangement links TRBV19 to TRBJ1-2; TRBD1 agrees at 7 bases. V shed 5 bases, J shed 2 bases, and the junction held 8 bases outside the gene matches. Germline lookup yields CDR1 LNHDA and CDR2 SQIVND (reference sequence). The CDR3 loop spans 15 amino acids. In nucleotides, the CDR3 is TGTGCCAGTAGTCTACAGGGGCCCGTGAACTATGGCTACACCTTC. Translating gives CASSLQGPVNYGYTF.

On this clone itself: Other DNA sequences in this specimen translate into the identical CDR3. V and J are TRBV19 and TRBJ1-5; no reliable D call. CDR1 and CDR2 from the germline V gene are LNHDA and SQIVND (reference sequence). The ends were cut back, 4 bases at V and 4 bases at J, with 8 bases in the middle. The CDR3 contains 13 residues. The CDR3 here is CASSTPGNQPQHF. DNA for the CDR3: TGTGCCAGTAGTACCCCCGGTAATCAGCCCCAGCATTTT.

This clone was seen a few times. V gene TRBV6-5 combines with J gene TRBJ1-6, with 8 bases lining up with TRBD1. This CDR3 region has 13 residues. Trimming at V came to 8 bases and at J to 7 bases, leaving 4 bases not matched to a gene. The germline gives CDR1 MNHEY, CDR2 SVGAGI. CDR3 sequence (DNA): TGTGCCAGCCTTGACAGGGGAAATTCACCCCTCCACTTT. Protein product: CASLDRGNSPLHF.

The CDR3 loop is CASSPRGGPETQYF. The CDR3 DNA follows: TGTGCCAGTAGTCCCCGGGGAGGGCCAGAGACCCAGTACTTC. The chain links TRBV19 to TRBJ2-5, with 7 nucleotides matching TRBD2. The germline gives CDR1 LNHDA, CDR2 SQIVND (reference sequence). The J segment lost 4 bases and the V segment lost 5 bases, leaving 7 bases of the junction unmatched. The CDR3 length is 14 residues.

The chain recombines TRBV29-1 with TRBJ2-1, with TRBD2 matching 12 bases. The CDR3 has 15 residues. From germline, CDR1 is SQVTM and CDR2 ANQGSEA. The trim removed 6 bases at V and 3 bases at J, leaving 6 bases unmatched. The DNA of the CDR3 is TGCAGCGTGACCTCTAGCGGGGGGGGCTACAATGAGCAGTTCTTC. Its translation: CSVTSSGGGYNEQFF.

This clone is a singleton in its sample. This chain uses TRBV9 with TRBJ2-2, with D tentatively TRBD1 (5 bases). The CDR3 extends over 14 amino acids. Trimming took 0 bases from V and 6 from J, leaving 9 bases between them. In germline, CDR1 is SGDLS, CDR2 YYNGEE. CDR3: CASSVAQGPGELFF. Here the CDR3 DNA reads TGTGCCAGCAGCGTAGCCCAGGGCCCCGGGGAGCTGTTTTTT.

This clone was counted a single time. This chain links TRBV5-1 with TRBJ1-4; D remains unclear. CDR1 is SGHRS, CDR2 YFSETQ, per germline. V was trimmed by 7 bases and J by 8 bases, leaving 15 bases between them. This CDR3 spans 13 amino acids. CDR3 sequence: CASAGAVAEKLFF. CDR3 DNA sequence: TGCGCCAGCGCTGGTGCGGTAGCGGAAAAACTGTTTTTT.

The chain combines TRBV2 with TRBJ2-7, with 7 nucleotides matching TRBD2. The CDR3 totals 15 residues. V lost 5 bases to trimming and J lost 6 bases; unmatched junction nucleotides: 13. The germline CDR1 and CDR2 sequences are SNHLY and FYNNEI. The CDR3 nucleotides read TGTGCCAGCAGTAGGAGGAGCGGGAAACCTAGCGAGCAGTACTTC. Its protein is CASSRRSGKPSEQYF.

This clone was seen just once. A junction end diverges from the germline sequence, so it may reflect a read error. The V call is TRBV7-7, the J call TRBJ2-7, with D hard to call. Germline loops: CDR1 SSHAT, CDR2 FNYEAQ (reference sequence). CDR3 length equals 15 residues. The CDR3 loop is CASSPNPPGSHEQYF. In DNA, the CDR3 is TGTGCTAGCAGCCCTAACCCGCCAGGATCACACGAGCAGTACTTC.

For the CDR3, the DNA is TGTGCCAGTAGTATAGACGGGAGGAGCACAGATACGCAGTATTTT. Translated, it gives CASSIDGRSTDTQYF. The V gene is TRBV19, the J gene TRBJ2-3, with 7 bases identical to TRBD2. The germline V gene encodes CDR1 LNHDA and CDR2 SQIVND (reference sequence). Trimming took 0 bases from V and 0 from J; bases not matched to a gene: 0. CDR3 length: 15 amino acids.

This clone came up a few times. The chain joins TRBV27 to TRBJ1-6; D perhaps matches TRBD1 (6 bases). This CDR3 has 14 residues. The germline V and J ends were trimmed by 5 bases and 11 bases, with 16 bases remaining between them. The V gene's germline CDR1 is MNHEY and CDR2 SMNVEV (reference sequence). The DNA for the CDR3 is TGTGCCAGCAGTCCGCAGGGGATGGGGGCACCCCTCCACTTT. Protein sequence: CASSPQGMGAPLHF.

The chain links TRBV5-5 to TRBJ2-7; 7 nucleotides match TRBD2. V was clipped by 3 bases and J by 3 bases; unmatched bases: 9. The CDR3 runs 15 residues. Germline-derived CDR1 and CDR2 are SGHKS and YYEKEE (reference sequence). CDR3 sequence: CASSSRLAEFYEQYF. The CDR3 bases are TGTGCCAGCAGCTCGAGACTAGCAGAATTCTACGAGCAGTACTTC.

V and J are TRBV4-3 and TRBJ1-1; 7 bases match TRBD1. The V gene's germline CDR1 is LGHNA and CDR2 YSLEER. After removal of 4 bases from V and 1 base from J, the junction contained 0 bases not matched to a gene. The CDR3 runs 13 residues. Here the CDR3 DNA reads TGCGCCAGCAGCCGGGACAGGAACACTGAAGCTTTCTTT. Its translation: CASSRDRNTEAFF.

The chain uses TRBV18 and TRBJ1-5; D not resolved. The CDR3 is made up of 14 amino acids. The V gene lost 1 base and the J gene lost 5 bases, with 9 bases spanning the gap. The germline gives CDR1 KGHSH, CDR2 LQKENI. The DNA of the CDR3 is TGTGCCAGCTCACCACGGAGGTACGATCAGCCCCAGCATTTT. Translation: CASSPRRYDQPQHF.

The rearrangement joins TRBV7-2 to TRBJ2-2; D is possibly TRBD1 (5 bases). Germline V gives CDR1 SGHTA, CDR2 FQGNSA. The CDR3 has 14 residues. The ends were cut back, 5 bases at V and 4 bases at J, with 11 bases in the middle. The chain's CDR3 is CASSDPRATGELFF. CDR3 nucleotides: TGTGCCAGCAGCGATCCCAGGGCCACCGGGGAGCTGTTTTTT. The whole variable domain, filled in from reference TRBV7-2 and TRBJ2-2, reads GAGVSQSPSNKVTEKGKDVELRCDPISGHTALYWYRQSLGQGLEFLIYFQGNSAPDKSGLPSDRFSAERTGGSVSTLTIQRTQQEDSAVYLCASSDPRATGELFFGEGSRLTVL.

The V and J genes are TRBV28 and TRBJ2-7, with 9 bases fitting TRBD2. Germline loops: CDR1 MDHEN, CDR2 SYDVKM. The ends lost 2 bases at V and 4 bases at J; junction bases unmatched: 6. The CDR3 runs to 15 residues. CDR3 DNA: TGTGCCAGCAGTTTAGCGGGAGGGCCGGAGTACGAGCAGTACTTC. Translation: CASSLAGGPEYEQYF.

The chain carries TRBV6-1 and TRBJ2-7, with 8 bases that match TRBD1. Trimming took 3 bases from V and 4 from J; bases not matched to a gene: 5. The length of the CDR3 is 14 residues. Per the germline V gene, CDR1 is MNHNS and CDR2 is SASEGT. CDR3: CASSDSYRGYEQYF. CDR3 nucleotides: TGTGCCAGCAGTGATTCCTACAGGGGGTACGAGCAGTACTTC.